The TCR beta chain under discussion was sequenced for a study of blood T cell repertoires in COVID-19. As for the study in general: T cells, B-cell-depleted T cells, or PBMCs supplied cDNA or gDNA.

Assay: immunoSEQ multiplex PCR; the TCRdb copy retains only in-frame clones and omits some. The sample lists under 200,000 clones, over 75% occurring once. Those who participated ranged in age from roughly 18 to 100 years and resided in roughly 26 US areas. This CDR3 has 16 amino acids. With V trimmed by 4 bases and J by 4 bases, 11 bases remained unmatched. Germline CDR1 and CDR2: SGHRS and YFSETQ. Input material: PBMCs or T cells enriched from blood (not recorded which). This chain joins TRBV5-1 and TRBJ2-5; 9 bases line up with TRBD1. The origin of this receptor is a man aged 45 to 65 who had recovered from COVID-19. The CDR3 region is CASSPTGTGRGETQYF. CDR3 nucleotides: TGCGCCAGCAGCCCCACCGGGACAGGGAGGGGAGAGACCCAGTACTTC.